The clone carrying this T cell receptor (beta chain) was detected only a few times. Uncontrolled infection, other autoimmune disease, pregnancy or lactation disqualified patients from enrolment. The record originates from a study of T cells in Graves' hyperthyroidism and ophthalmopathy. Amplified TCR beta CDR3 regions derived from RNA transcripts. A first-round RT-PCR of the TCR CDR3 used the HTBI primer set. TCRdb redid the calling of the multiplex PCR reads with MiXCR, one entry per CDR3 protein. The data hold roughly 750,000 distinct CDR3 sequences, with approximately 16% observed a single time. V shed 0 bases, J shed 4 bases, and the junction held 7 bases outside the gene matches. This CDR3 is 16 amino acids long. The germline CDR1 and CDR2 sequences are LGHNA and YSLEER.

The TCR sequence derives from a man between 18 and 29 years old with Graves' hyperthyroidism. The sequenced sample consisted of blood. This chain joins TRBV4-3 and TRBJ1-2, with 8 bases that match TRBD1. As DNA, the CDR3 is TGCGCCAGCAGCCAAGATTCCGGGACAGGCCGCTATGGCTACACCTTC. Amino acids: CASSQDSGTGRYGYTF.